This T cell receptor (beta chain) was identified during a study of blood T cell repertoires in COVID-19. About the study: Both acute and convalescent COVID-19 samples were obtained from the United States, Italy and Spain.

The CDR3 consists of 15 residues. Germline CDR1 and CDR2: ENHRY and SYGVKD. Trimming took 10 bases from V and 5 from J; bases not matched to a gene: 9. Generated by immunoSEQ multiplex PCR, the TCRdb table keeps only in-frame clones and is missing some. The table has about 160,000 clones, 79% seen once. The specimen sequenced was peripheral blood. The chain carries TRBV10-3 and TRBJ2-5; 14 bases fit TRBD2. This receptor was taken from a woman in her sixties with COVID-19, enrolled during active disease. CDR3 DNA: TGTGCCACTACCGGGACTAGCGGGAGAGGCGAGACCCAGTACTTC. This sequence encodes CATTGTSGRGETQYF.